Sequencing of this TCR beta chain was carried out in a study of cytomegalovirus exposure and HLA in healthy donors. Study results and limitations: CMV serostatus stood as the only immune exposure information on hand. Accurate prediction of most subjects' HLA-A and HLA-B alleles from TCR beta sequences was reported. Being indistinguishable, some V segments were excluded, TRBV6-2 and TRBV6-3 among them. The authors assumed roughly uniform sequencing depth across donors for presence/absence analyses.

Worth noting for this clone: The antigen remains undetermined.

In germline, CDR1 is MNHEY, CDR2 SVGAGI. The V and J ends lost 2 bases and 5 bases, in that order; junction bases with no gene match: 4. The CDR3 extends over 15 amino acids. Primers: 60 Vbeta forward and 13 Jbeta reverse. Assay used: immunoSEQ multiplex PCR; TCRdb lists only in-frame clones, some missing. The table has around 140,000 clones, roughly 73% seen once; the top ten hold roughly 1.7%. Material for sequencing was PBMCs. The chain carries TRBV6-5 and TRBJ2-2, with 8 bases identical to TRBD1. This sequence was found in a young woman in good health and CMV-seronegative. CDR3 sequence reads: CASSYGDRGTGELFF. The CDR3 nucleotides are TGTGCCAGCAGTTACGGAGACAGGGGAACCGGGGAGCTGTTTTTT.